This passage covers 9 T cell receptor beta chains from one sample sequenced in a study of control samples from healthy donors and cancer patients. Sequenced by immunoSEQ multiplex PCR; TCRdb stores in-frame clones only, minus some. The sample holds more than 140,000 clones, 94% seen once. Sequenced input: blood. The receptors come from a man aged 35 to 55 in good health.

V gene TRBV5-6 combines with J gene TRBJ2-1; 11 bases agree with TRBD2. The CDR3 loop spans 18 amino acids. The V gene's germline CDR1 is SGHDT and CDR2 YYEEEE. The J segment lost 2 bases and the V segment lost 5 bases, leaving 12 bases of the junction unmatched. The CDR3 loop is CASSAGLAALGAYNEQFF. CDR3 coding DNA: TGTGCCAGCAGTGCGGGACTAGCGGCCTTAGGCGCCTACAATGAGCAGTTCTTC.

The rearrangement joins TRBV28 to TRBJ2-1; 11 bases line up with TRBD2. CDR3 size: 16 residues. Germline V lookup: CDR1 MDHEN, CDR2 SYDVKM. The ends lost 7 bases at V and 4 bases at J; junction bases unmatched: 9. The CDR3 region is CASTAGLAEIYNEQFF. In nucleotides, the CDR3 is TGTGCCAGCACCGCGGGACTAGCGGAGATATACAATGAGCAGTTCTTC.

The genes are TRBV27 and TRBJ1-5; 9 bases align to TRBD1. With 6 bases clipped from V and 4 bases from J, the junction kept 7 bases outside the gene matches. This CDR3 spans 15 amino acids. The V gene's germline CDR1 is MNHEY and CDR2 SMNVEV (reference sequence). The CDR3 DNA reads as TGTGCCAGCAGCCCCGGACAGGGGTCGAATCAGCCCCAGCATTTT. It yields the protein CASSPGQGSNQPQHF.

The rearrangement joins TRBV10-3 to TRBJ1-1, with 8 bases lining up with TRBD1. J lost 1 base, V lost 2 bases, and 9 bases had no gene match. The CDR3 spans 17 residues. Germline assignment: CDR1 ENHRY and CDR2 SYGVKD. CDR3 sequence (DNA): TGTGCCATCAGTGAGGTCTACAGGGGGACAGGGAACACTGAAGCTTTCTTT. Translated, it gives CAISEVYRGTGNTEAFF.

The chain is built from TRBV6-2 or TRBV6-3 and TRBJ1-2; the D gene is possibly TRBD1 (6 bases). Germline V CDR1 and CDR2: MNHEY, SVGEGT. The CDR3 spans 15 residues. The V end lost 2 bases, the J end lost 2 bases, and 12 bases lay between the germline ends. The CDR3 nucleotides read TGTGCCAGCAGTTACGGGCCAGGGGCCAACTATGGCTACACCTTC. Encoded protein: CASSYGPGANYGYTF.

This clone was seen just once. V is TRBV9 and J is TRBJ2-7; the D gene is possibly TRBD1 (6 bases). The CDR3 runs 17 residues. Trimming took 4 bases from V and 3 from J, leaving 23 bases between them. Germline CDR1 is SGDLS and CDR2 is YYNGEE. The CDR3 DNA is TGTGCCAGCAGCCCCTACGGGGACATTCCCCAGGACTACGAGCAGTACTTC. Protein product: CASSPYGDIPQDYEQYF. Supplemented by reference TRBV9 and TRBJ2-7, the full variable domain reads DSGVTQTPKHLITATGQRVTLRCSPRSGDLSVYWYQQSLDQGLQFLIQYYNGEERAKGNILERFSAQQFPDLHSELNLSSLELGDSALYFCASSPYGDIPQDYEQYFGPGTRLTVT.

The DNA of the CDR3 is TGCGCCAGCAGCTTGGAAGGGGCCGAGAACACTGAAGCTTTCTTT. It is translated as CASSLEGAENTEAFF. V and J are TRBV5-1 and TRBJ1-1, with D tentatively TRBD1 (5 bases). V gave up 0 bases and J gave up 1 base, with 10 bases separating them. Germline V gene lookup returns CDR1 SGHRS and CDR2 YFSETQ. The CDR3 length is 15 residues. Combining the CDR3 with reference TRBV5-1 and TRBJ1-1 gives the whole variable domain KAGVTQTPRYLIKTRGQQVTLSCSPISGHRSVSWYQQTPGQGLQFLFEYFSETQRNKGNFPGRFSGRQFSNSRSEMNVSTLELGDSALYLCASSLEGAENTEAFFGQGTRLTVV.

V and J are TRBV9 and TRBJ1-1; TRBD1 aligns across 7 bases. Unmatched junction bases numbered 3, after V lost 0 bases and J lost 4 bases. Germline V gene lookup returns CDR1 SGDLS and CDR2 YYNGEE. This CDR3 spans 14 amino acids. CDR3: CASSVEGAGTEAFF. CDR3 in DNA: TGTGCCAGCAGCGTAGAGGGGGCGGGCACTGAAGCTTTCTTT. The entire variable domain, with the rest obtained from reference TRBV9 and TRBJ1-1, is as follows: DSGVTQTPKHLITATGQRVTLRCSPRSGDLSVYWYQQSLDQGLQFLIQYYNGEERAKGNILERFSAQQFPDLHSELNLSSLELGDSALYFCASSVEGAGTEAFFGQGTRLTVV.

This chain uses TRBV6-2 or TRBV6-3 with TRBJ2-3; 7 bases fit TRBD1. CDR3 length equals 16 residues. Germline lookup yields CDR1 MNHEY and CDR2 SVGEGT. V lost 0 bases and J lost 0; bases outside the gene matches: 3. The chain's CDR3 is CASSYSNRGSTDTQYF. CDR3 DNA sequence: TGTGCCAGCAGTTACTCGAACAGGGGTAGCACAGATACGCAGTATTTT.